This T cell receptor (beta chain) was recorded in a study of early T cells in non-severe SARS-CoV-2 infection. Study context: Unsorted whole blood bulk RNA was sequenced, with unpaired chains.

Study findings and constraints: VDJdb matching, biased toward anti-spike CD8 responses, missed private and CD4 specificities.

Unique molecular identifiers were affixed to single, distinct cDNA molecules. MiXCR, run by TCRdb on the 5' RACE reads, gives a single entry per CDR3 protein. This sample has about 61,000 distinct CDR3 sequences; around 13% occur once, and the top ten carry approximately 1.2%. In its sample, this clonotype was seen many times. Its antigen is currently unknown. The source material was whole blood, sampled at baseline. The receptor's source is an adult who was a healthcare worker with PCR-confirmed SARS-CoV-2 infection or an uninfected control (not recorded which). The donor label of this sample is uncertain.

CDR3 DNA sequence: TGTGCCAGCAGCCGGGGACAGGGAAGGGGCACAGATACGCAGTATTTT. Protein product: CASSRGQGRGTDTQYF. V is TRBV14 and J is TRBJ2-3; the match to TRBD1 covers 9 bases. J lost 1 base, V lost 4 bases, and 6 bases had no gene match. CDR3 length equals 16 residues. Germline V gives CDR1 SGHDN, CDR2 FVKESK. The whole variable domain, filled in from reference TRBV14 and TRBJ2-3, reads EAGVTQFPSHSVIEKGQTVTLRCDPISGHDNLYWYRRVMGKEIKFLLHFVKESKQDESGMPNNRFLAERTGGTYSTLKVQPAELEDSGVYFCASSRGQGRGTDTQYFGPGTRLTVL.